This entry describes one TCR beta chain. The antigen remains unidentified. The sample comes from a study of beta chain features in type 1 diabetes. The entirety of the isolated RNA underwent reverse transcription, so expressed TCRB transcripts were sequenced. Using immunoSEQ multiplex PCR, the repertoire was profiled, and TCRdb retains in-frame clones only, with some absent. Counted here are fewer than 350,000 clones, 7% to 9% occurring once; the ten biggest clones make up roughly 1%. Study results and caveats: Individuals with type 1 diabetes displayed fewer insertions and more deletions at VDJ junctions.

The germline gives CDR1 SGHRS, CDR2 YFSETQ. V shed 1 base and J shed 7 bases, with 18 bases lying between them. This CDR3 contains 15 residues. The TCR was taken from a woman in her late teens or twenties in good health. The gene calls are TRBV5-1 and TRBJ2-7, with D unresolved. The sample comprised central memory CD4+ T cells from blood. CDR3 sequence (DNA): TGCGCCAGCAGCTTGTCAGCCAGTTACCTCGCGGAGCAGTACTTC. This codes for CASSLSASYLAEQYF.